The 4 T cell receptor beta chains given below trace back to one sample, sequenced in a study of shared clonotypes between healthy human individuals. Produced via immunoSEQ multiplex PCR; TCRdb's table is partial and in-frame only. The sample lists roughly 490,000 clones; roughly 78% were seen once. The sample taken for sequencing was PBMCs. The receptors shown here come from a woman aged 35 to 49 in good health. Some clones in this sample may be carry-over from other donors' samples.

Here the CDR3 reads CASSVLSGRANTGELFF. In nucleotides, the CDR3 is TGTGCCAGCAGCGTCCTTAGCGGGAGGGCGAACACCGGGGAGCTGTTTTTT. The rearrangement links TRBV9 to TRBJ2-2, with 11 bases lining up with TRBD2. CDR1 is SGDLS and CDR2 is YYNGEE in the germline V gene. The V gene end was trimmed by 2 bases and the J gene end by 0 bases; junction bases not matched to a gene: 3. This CDR3 is built from 17 residues.

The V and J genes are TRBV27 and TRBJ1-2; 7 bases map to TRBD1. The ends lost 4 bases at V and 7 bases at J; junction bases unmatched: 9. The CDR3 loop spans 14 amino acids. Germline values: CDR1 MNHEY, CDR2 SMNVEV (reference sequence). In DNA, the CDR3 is TGTGCCAGCAGTTCGACAGGGTATGTCGGTGGCTACACCTTC. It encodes CASSSTGYVGGYTF.

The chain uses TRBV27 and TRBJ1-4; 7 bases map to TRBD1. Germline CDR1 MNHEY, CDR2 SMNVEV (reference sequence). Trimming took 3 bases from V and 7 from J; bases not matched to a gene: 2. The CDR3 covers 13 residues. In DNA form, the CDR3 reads TGTGCCAGCAGTTTGAGGGACAGTGAAAAACTGTTTTTT. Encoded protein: CASSLRDSEKLFF. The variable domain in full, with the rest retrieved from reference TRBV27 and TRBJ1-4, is EAQVTQNPRYLITVTGKKLTVTCSQNMNHEYMSWYRQDPGLGLRQIYYSMNVEVTDKGDVPEGYKVSRKEKRNFPLILESPSPNQTSLYFCASSLRDSEKLFFGSGTQLSVL.

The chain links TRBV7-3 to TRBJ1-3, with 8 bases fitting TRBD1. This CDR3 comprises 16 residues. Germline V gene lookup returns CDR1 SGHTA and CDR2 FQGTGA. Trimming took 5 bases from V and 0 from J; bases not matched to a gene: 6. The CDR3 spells CASSTVGQGSGNTIYF. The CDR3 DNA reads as TGTGCCAGCAGCACCGTCGGACAGGGCTCTGGAAACACCATATATTTT.